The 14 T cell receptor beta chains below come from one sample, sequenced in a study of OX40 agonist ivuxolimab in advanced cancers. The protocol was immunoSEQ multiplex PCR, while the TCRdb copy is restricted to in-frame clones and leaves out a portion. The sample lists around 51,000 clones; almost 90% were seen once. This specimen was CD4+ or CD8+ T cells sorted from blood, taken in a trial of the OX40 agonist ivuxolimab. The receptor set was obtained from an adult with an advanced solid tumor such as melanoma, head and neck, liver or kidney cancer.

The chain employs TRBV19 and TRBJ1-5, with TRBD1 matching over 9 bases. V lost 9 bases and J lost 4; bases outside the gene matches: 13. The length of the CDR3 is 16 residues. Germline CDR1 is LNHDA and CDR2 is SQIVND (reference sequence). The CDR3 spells CASQRLTGGPNQPQHF. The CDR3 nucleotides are TGTGCCAGCCAACGGTTGACAGGGGGGCCTAATCAGCCCCAGCATTTT.

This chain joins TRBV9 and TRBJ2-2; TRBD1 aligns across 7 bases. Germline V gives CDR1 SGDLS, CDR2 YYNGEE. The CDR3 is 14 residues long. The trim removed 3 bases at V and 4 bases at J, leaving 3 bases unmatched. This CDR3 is CASSGKGATGELFF. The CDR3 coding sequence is TGTGCCAGCAGCGGTAAGGGGGCCACCGGGGAGCTGTTTTTT.

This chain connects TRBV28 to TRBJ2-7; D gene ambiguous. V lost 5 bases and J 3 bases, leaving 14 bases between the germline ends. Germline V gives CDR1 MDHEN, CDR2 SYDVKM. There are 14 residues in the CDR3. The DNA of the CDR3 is TGTGCCAGCAGTGTCCCCCCTACCCTCTACGAGCAGTACTTC. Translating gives CASSVPPTLYEQYF.

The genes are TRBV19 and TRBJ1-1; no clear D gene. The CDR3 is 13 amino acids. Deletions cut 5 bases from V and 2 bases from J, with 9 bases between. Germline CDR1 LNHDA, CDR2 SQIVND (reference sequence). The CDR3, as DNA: TGTGCCAGTAGTCCAGGTCCTAACACTGAAGCTTTCTTT. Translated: CASSPGPNTEAFF.

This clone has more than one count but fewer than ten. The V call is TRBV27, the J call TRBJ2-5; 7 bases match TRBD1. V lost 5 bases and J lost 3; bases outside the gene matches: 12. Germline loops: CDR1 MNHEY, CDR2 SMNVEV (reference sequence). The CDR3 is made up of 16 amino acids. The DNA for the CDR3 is TGTGCCAGCAGTACCCCCTCCCGGGACAGCAAAGAGACCCAGTACTTC. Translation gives CASSTPSRDSKETQYF.

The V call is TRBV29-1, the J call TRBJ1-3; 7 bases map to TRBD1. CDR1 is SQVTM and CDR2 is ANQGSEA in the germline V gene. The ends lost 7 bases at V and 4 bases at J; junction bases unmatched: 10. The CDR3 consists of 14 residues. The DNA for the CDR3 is TGCAGCGCCGCGACAGGGACCGCCGGAAACACCATATATTTT. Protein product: CSAATGTAGNTIYF. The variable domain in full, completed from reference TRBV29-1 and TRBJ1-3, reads SAVISQKPSRDICQRGTSLTIQCQVDSQVTMMFWYRQQPGQSLTLIATANQGSEATYESGFVIDKFPISRPNLTFSTLTVSNMSPEDSSIYLCSAATGTAGNTIYFGEGSWLTVV.

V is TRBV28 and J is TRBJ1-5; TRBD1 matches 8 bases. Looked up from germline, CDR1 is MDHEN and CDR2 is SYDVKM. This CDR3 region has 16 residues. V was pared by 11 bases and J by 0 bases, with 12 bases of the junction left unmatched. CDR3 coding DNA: TGTGCCGCCGGGGACAGGACTTTTACTAGCAATCAGCCCCAGCATTTT. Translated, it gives CAAGDRTFTSNQPQHF.

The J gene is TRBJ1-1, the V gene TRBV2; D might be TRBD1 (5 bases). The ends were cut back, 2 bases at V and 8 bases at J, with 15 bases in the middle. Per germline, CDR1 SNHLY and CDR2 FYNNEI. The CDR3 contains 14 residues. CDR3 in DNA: TGTGCCAGCAGTGAAAATTCCCAGGGATCCGAAGCTTTCTTT. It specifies CASSENSQGSEAFF. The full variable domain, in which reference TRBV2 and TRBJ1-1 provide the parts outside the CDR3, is EPEVTQTPSHQVTQMGQEVILRCVPISNHLYFYWYRQILGQKVEFLVSFYNNEISEKSEIFDDQFSVERPDGSNFTLKIRSTKLEDSAMYFCASSENSQGSEAFFGQGTRLTVV.

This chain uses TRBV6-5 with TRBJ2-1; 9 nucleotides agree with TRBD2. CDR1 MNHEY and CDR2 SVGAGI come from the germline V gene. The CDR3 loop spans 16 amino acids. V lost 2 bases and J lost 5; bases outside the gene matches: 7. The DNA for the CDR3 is TGTGCCAGCAGTTACCTAGCGGGATACCCCGACAATGAGCAGTTCTTC. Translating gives CASSYLAGYPDNEQFF.

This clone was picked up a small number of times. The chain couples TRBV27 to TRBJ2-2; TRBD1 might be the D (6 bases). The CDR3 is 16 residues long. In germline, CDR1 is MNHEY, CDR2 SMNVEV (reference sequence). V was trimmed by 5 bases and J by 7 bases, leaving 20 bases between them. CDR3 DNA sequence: TGTGCCAGCAGTCCCCGGACAGTGGGGGTCAGCGGGGAGCTGTTTTTT. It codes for CASSPRTVGVSGELFF.

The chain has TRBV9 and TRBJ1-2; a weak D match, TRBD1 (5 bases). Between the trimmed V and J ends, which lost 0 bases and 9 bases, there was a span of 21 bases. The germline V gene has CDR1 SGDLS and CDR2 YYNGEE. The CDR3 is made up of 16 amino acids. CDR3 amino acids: CASSVVGRPNGGSYTF. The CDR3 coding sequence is TGTGCCAGCAGCGTAGTGGGCAGGCCTAATGGGGGGAGCTACACCTTC.

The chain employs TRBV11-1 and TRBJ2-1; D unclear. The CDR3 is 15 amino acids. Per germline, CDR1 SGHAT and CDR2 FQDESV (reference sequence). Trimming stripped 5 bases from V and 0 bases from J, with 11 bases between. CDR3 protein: CASSELVPSYNEQFF. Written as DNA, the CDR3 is TGTGCCAGCAGCGAGCTAGTCCCCTCCTACAATGAGCAGTTCTTC.

As DNA, the CDR3 is TGTGCCAGCAGCTTGGCCAGCTACGAGCAGTACTTC. It is translated as CASSLASYEQYF. The chain is built from TRBV5-6 and TRBJ2-5; no definite D call. The J call may be wrong; the DNA end is better matched by TRBJ2-7. The CDR3 runs 12 residues. CDR1 is SGHDT and CDR2 is YYEEEE in the germline V gene.

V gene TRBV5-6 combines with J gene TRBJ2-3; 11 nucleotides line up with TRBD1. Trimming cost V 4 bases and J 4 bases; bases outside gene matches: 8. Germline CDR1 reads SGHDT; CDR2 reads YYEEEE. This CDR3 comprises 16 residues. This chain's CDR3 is CASSQSRTGGADTQYF. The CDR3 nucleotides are TGTGCCAGCAGCCAATCCCGGACAGGGGGCGCAGATACGCAGTATTTT.